This T cell receptor (beta chain) emerged from a study of shared clonotypes between healthy human individuals. As for the study in general: The cohort had two women and a few men, ages 18 to 49. Per donor, three plates held CD4 naive cells, three held CD4 memory, two held CD8 naive and one held CD8 memory.

This clone has a handful of counts. Other DNA sequences in this specimen translate into the identical CDR3. In the original processing: ImmunoSEQ yielded junction-only sequences lacking quality scores, so filtering differed. Method: immunoSEQ multiplex PCR; TCRdb's copy keeps in-frame clones and lacks some. V, J and clone size are those of that table, while D and trimming were read from the DNA. The sample holds some 2,000,000 clones; 85% to 95% are singletons and the top ten take about 0.13%. The trim removed 5 bases at V and 4 bases at J, leaving 1 base unmatched. The length of the CDR3 is 12 residues. Germline CDR1 is MDHEN and CDR2 is SYDVKM.

The V gene is TRBV28, the J gene TRBJ1-2; TRBD1 matches 7 bases. This clonotype was obtained from a man between 18 and 29 years old in good health. What was sequenced was naive CD4+ T cells sorted from blood. Subset described: CD45RA+ positively selected. The DNA for the CDR3 is TGTGCCAGCAGTCGACAGGGCTATGGCTACACCTTC. It is translated as CASSRQGYGYTF.